This T cell receptor beta chain was obtained from a study of T cell repertoires in cytomegalovirus infection. Study summary: As its CMV epitopes, the study selected recently identified HLA-C-restricted and well-studied HLA-B-restricted targets. Public TCR beta signature analysis indicated the presence of both CMV infection and matching HLA type. Study-wide findings and caveats: Predominance within the ex vivo response was attributable to HLA-C-restricted CMV-specific TCR beta clonotypes. Pooled public TCR beta family frequency picked out CMV carriers with the relevant HLA.

Germline assignment: CDR1 SGHVS and CDR2 FNYEAQ. This CDR3 is 14 amino acids long. The V end was cut by 7 bases, the J end by 6 bases, with 15 bases between. TCRdb processed the reads anew with MiXCR; each CDR3 protein has one entry. The sample contains hundreds of thousands of distinct CDR3 sequences, about 31% of which appear only once. As for this clonotype: Its antigen is not identified.

The clonotype was recovered from a human donor in good health (CMV status not recorded). Some clones in this sample may be carry-over from other donors' samples. The V gene is TRBV7-6, the J gene TRBJ1-4; no clear D gene. The sequencing used cultured CD8+ T cells from PBMCs, collected from culture after CMV antigen stimulation. CDR3 residues: CASMVGLSDEKLFF. The CDR3 DNA is TGTGCCAGCATGGTTGGCCTCTCGGATGAAAAACTGTTTTTT.